The table lists the clone carrying this T cell receptor (beta chain) with a count of one. The junction shows a germline mismatch at one end, possibly a read error. Original handling: Scientists estimated how many nucleated cells there were by amplifying reference gene primers. TCRdb keeps only in-frame clones here, not all; method: immunoSEQ multiplex PCR. V and J calls plus clone size are reproduced from that table; the DNA served to infer D and trimming. Of a few hundred thousand clones detected, 70% to 90% appear once; the ten largest clones hold 4.3%. The data stem from a study of blood T cell repertoires in COVID-19. The overall study: From T cells, B-cell-depleted T cells, or PBMCs came the material, which was cDNA or gDNA.

Participants spanned ages 18 to 89 years and resided in about 24 US areas. The sample consisted of PBMCs or T cells enriched from blood (not recorded which). The clonotype originates from a man aged 30-40 years with acute COVID-19.

The CDR3 sequence is CSVDTGQGSF. CDR3 nucleotides: TGCAGCGTTGATACGGGACAGGGTTCCTTC. This chain links TRBV29-1 with TRBJ1-2; 9 nucleotides align to TRBD1. This CDR3 is 10 amino acids long. Germline assignment: CDR1 SQVTM and CDR2 ANQGSEA.